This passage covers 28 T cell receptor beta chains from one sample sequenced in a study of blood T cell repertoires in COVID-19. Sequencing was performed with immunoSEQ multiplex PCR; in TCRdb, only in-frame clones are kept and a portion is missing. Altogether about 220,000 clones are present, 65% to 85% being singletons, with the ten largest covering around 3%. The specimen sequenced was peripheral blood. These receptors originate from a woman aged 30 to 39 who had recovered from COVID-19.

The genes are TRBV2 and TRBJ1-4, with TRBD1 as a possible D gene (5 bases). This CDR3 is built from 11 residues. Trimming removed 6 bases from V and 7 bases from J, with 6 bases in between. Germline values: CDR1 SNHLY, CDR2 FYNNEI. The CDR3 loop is CASRRGEKLFF. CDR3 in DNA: TGTGCCAGCAGAAGGGGTGAAAAACTGTTTTTT.

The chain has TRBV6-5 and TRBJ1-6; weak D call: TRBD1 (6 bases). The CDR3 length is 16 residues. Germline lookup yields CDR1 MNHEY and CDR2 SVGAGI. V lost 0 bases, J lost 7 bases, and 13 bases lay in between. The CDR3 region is CASSYSNGGRNSPLHF. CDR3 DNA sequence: TGTGCCAGCAGTTACTCGAACGGGGGGCGGAATTCACCCCTCCACTTT.

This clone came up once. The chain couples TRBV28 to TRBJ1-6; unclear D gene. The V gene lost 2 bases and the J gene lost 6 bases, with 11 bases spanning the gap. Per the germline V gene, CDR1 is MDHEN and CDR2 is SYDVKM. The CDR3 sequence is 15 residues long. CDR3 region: CASSLGSSVNSPLHF. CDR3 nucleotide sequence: TGTGCCAGCAGTTTAGGTTCCTCGGTTAATTCACCCCTCCACTTT. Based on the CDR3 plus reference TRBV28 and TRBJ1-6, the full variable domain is DVKVTQSSRYLVKRTGEKVFLECVQDMDHENMFWYRQDPGLGLRLIYFSYDVKMKEKGDIPEGYSVSREKKERFSLILESASTNQTSMYLCASSLGSSVNSPLHFGNGTRLTVT.

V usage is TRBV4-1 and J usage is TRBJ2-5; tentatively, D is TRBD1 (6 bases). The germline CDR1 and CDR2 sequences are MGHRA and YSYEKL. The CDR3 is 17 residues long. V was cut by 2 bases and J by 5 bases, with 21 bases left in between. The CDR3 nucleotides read TGCGCCAGCAGCCAAACCCAGGACAGCCTCCCGGGGGAGACCCAGTACTTC. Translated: CASSQTQDSLPGETQYF.

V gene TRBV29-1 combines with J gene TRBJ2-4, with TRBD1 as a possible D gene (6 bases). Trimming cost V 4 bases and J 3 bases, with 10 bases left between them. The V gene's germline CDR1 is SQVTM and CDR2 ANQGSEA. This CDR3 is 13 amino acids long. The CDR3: CSVVAGDKNIQYF. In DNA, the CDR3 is TGCAGCGTTGTGGCAGGGGACAAAAACATTCAGTACTTC.

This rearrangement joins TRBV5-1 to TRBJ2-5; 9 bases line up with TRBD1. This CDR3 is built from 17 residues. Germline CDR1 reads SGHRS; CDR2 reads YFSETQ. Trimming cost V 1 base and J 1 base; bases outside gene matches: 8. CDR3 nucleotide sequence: TGCGCCAGCAGCTTGTTCTCCGGGACAGGGATCCAAGAGACCCAGTACTTC. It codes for CASSLFSGTGIQETQYF.

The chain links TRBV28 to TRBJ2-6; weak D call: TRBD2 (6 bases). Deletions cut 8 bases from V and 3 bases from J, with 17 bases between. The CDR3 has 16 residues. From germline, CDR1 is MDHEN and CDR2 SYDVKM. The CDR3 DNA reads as TGTGCCAGCTCCGCCACCGCGGGGTTTGGGGCCAACGTCCTGACTTTC. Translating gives CASSATAGFGANVLTF.

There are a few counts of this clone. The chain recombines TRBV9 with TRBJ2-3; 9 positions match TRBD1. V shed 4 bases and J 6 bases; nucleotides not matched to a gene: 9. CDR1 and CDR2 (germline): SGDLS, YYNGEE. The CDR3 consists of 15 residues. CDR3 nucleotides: TGTGCCAGCAGCCCCCGGGACAGGGACTTTGATACGCAGTATTTT. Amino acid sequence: CASSPRDRDFDTQYF.

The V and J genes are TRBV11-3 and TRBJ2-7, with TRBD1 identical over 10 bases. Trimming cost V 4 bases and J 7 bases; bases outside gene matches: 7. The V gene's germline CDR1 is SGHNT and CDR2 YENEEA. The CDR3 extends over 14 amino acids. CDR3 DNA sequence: TGTGCCAGCAGCTATAGACAGGGGGCGAGAGAGCAGTACTTC. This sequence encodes CASSYRQGAREQYF.

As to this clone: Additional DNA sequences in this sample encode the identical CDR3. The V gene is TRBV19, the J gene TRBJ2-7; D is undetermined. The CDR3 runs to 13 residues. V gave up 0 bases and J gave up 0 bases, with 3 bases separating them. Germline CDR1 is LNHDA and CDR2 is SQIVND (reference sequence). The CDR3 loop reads CASSIDSSYEQYF. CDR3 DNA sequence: TGTGCCAGTAGTATAGACAGCTCCTACGAGCAGTACTTC.

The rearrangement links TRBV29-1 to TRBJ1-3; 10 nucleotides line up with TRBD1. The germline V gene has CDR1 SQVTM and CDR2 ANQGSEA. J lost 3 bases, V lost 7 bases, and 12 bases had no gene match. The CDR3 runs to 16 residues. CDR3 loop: CSADAGQGVNGNTIYF. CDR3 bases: TGCAGCGCAGACGCAGGACAGGGGGTAAATGGAAACACCATATATTTT.

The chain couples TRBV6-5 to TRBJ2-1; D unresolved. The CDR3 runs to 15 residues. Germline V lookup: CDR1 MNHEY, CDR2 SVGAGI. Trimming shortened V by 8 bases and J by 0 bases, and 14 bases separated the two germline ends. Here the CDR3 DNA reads TGTGCCAGCGTGGGCCCGTCAAGCTCCTACAATGAGCAGTTCTTC. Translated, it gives CASVGPSSSYNEQFF.

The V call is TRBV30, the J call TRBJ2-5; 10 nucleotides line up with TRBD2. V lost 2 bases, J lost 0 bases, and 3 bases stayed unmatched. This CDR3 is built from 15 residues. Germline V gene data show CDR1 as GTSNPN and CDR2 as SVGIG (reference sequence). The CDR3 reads CAWSPGTSDQETQYF. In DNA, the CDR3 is TGTGCCTGGAGTCCCGGGACTAGCGACCAAGAGACCCAGTACTTC.

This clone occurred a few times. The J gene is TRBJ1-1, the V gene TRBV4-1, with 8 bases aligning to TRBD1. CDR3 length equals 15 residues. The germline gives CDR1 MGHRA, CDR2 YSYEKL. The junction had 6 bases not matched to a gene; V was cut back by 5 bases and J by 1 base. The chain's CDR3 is CASSAGQGPNTEAFF. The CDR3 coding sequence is TGCGCCAGCAGCGCCGGACAGGGACCGAACACTGAAGCTTTCTTT.

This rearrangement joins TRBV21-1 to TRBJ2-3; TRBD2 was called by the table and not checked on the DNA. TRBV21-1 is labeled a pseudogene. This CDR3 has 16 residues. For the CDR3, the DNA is TGTGCCAGCAGCAAAGCGCCGGGAGGGAACACAGATACGCAGTATTTT. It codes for CASSKAPGGNTDTQYF.

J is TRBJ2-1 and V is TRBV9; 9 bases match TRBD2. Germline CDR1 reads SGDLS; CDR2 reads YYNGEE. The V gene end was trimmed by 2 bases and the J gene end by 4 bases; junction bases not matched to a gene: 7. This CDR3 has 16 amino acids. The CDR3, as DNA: TGTGCCAGCAGCGTCCGTAGCGGGAGTAGGTACAATGAGCAGTTCTTC. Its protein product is CASSVRSGSRYNEQFF.

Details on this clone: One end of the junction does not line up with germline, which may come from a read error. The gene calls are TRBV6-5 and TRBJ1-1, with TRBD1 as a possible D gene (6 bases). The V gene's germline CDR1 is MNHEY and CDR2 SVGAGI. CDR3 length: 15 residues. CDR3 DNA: TGTGCCACCAGTACCCGGGACAACAGAAACACTGAAGCTTTCTTT. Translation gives CATSTRDNRNTEAFF.

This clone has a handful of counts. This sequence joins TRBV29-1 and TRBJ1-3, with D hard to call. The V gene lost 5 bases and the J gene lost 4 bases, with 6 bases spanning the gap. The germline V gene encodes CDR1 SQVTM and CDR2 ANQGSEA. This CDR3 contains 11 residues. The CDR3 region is CSVPGGNTIYF. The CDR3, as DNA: TGCAGCGTTCCGGGAGGAAACACCATATATTTT.

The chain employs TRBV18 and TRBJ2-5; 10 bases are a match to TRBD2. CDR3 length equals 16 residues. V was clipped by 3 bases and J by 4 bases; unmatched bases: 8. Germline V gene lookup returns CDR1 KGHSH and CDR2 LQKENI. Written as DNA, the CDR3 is TGTGCCAGCTCACCCCCTAGCGGGAGACGATTAGAGACCCAGTACTTC. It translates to CASSPPSGRRLETQYF.

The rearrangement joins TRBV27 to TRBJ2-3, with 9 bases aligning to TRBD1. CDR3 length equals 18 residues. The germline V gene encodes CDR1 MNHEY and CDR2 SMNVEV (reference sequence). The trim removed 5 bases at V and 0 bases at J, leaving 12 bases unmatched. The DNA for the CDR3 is TGTGCCAGCAGTAAACAGGGGGCTCTTAGACGTAGCACAGATACGCAGTATTTT. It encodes CASSKQGALRRSTDTQYF.

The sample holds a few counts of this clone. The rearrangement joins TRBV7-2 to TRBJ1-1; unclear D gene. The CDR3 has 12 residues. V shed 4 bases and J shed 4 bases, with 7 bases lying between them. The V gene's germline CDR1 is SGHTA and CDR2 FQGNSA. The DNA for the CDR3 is TGTGCCAGCAGCTCCCGGGTCACTGAAGCTTTCTTT. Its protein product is CASSSRVTEAFF.

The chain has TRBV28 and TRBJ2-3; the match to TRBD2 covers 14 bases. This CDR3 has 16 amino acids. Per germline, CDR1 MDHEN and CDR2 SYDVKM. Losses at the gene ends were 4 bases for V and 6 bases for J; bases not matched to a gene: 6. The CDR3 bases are TGTGCCAGCAGTTCAAGGGGACTAGCGGGAGCTGATACGCAGTATTTT. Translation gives CASSSRGLAGADTQYF.

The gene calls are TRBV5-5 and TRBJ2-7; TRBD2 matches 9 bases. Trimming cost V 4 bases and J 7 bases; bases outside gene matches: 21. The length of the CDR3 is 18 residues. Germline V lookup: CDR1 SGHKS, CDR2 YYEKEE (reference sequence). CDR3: CASSQTGGASGARFEQYF. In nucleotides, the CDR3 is TGTGCCAGCAGCCAAACTGGGGGGGCTAGCGGGGCCCGCTTTGAGCAGTACTTC.

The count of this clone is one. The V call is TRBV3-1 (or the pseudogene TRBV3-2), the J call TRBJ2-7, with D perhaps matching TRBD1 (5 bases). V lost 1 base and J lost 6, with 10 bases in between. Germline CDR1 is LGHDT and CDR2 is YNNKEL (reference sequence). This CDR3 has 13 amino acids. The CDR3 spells CASSQGGAGEQYF. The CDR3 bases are TGTGCCAGCAGCCAAGGGGGCGCCGGCGAGCAGTACTTC.

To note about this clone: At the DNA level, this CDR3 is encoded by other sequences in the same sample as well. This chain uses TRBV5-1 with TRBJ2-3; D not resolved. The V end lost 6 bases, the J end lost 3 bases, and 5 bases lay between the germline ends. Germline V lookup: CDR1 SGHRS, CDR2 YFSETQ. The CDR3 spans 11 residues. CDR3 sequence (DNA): TGCGCCAGCACAAATACAGATACGCAGTATTTT. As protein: CASTNTDTQYF.

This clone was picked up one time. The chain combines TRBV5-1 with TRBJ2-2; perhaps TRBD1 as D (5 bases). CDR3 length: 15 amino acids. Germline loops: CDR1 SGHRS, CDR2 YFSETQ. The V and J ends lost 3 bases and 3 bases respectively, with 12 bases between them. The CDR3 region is CASSSQGIHTGELFF. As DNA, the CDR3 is TGCGCCAGCAGCTCCCAGGGTATTCACACCGGGGAGCTGTTTTTT. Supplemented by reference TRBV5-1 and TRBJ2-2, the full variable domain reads KAGVTQTPRYLIKTRGQQVTLSCSPISGHRSVSWYQQTPGQGLQFLFEYFSETQRNKGNFPGRFSGRQFSNSRSEMNVSTLELGDSALYLCASSSQGIHTGELFFGEGSRLTVL.

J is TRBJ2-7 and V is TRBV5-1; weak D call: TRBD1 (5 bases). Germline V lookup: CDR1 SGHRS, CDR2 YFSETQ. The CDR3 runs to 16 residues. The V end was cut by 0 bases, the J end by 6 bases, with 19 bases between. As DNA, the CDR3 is TGCGCCAGCAGCTTGGAGGCAGGGCTCAATCCTGGCGAGCAGTACTTC. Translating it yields CASSLEAGLNPGEQYF.

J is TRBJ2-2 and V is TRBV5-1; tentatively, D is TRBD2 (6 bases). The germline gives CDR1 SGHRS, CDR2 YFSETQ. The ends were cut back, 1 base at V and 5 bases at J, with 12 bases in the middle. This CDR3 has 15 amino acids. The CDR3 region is CASSLPGSWTGELFF. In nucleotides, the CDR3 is TGCGCCAGCAGCTTGCCCGGGAGTTGGACCGGGGAGCTGTTTTTT.